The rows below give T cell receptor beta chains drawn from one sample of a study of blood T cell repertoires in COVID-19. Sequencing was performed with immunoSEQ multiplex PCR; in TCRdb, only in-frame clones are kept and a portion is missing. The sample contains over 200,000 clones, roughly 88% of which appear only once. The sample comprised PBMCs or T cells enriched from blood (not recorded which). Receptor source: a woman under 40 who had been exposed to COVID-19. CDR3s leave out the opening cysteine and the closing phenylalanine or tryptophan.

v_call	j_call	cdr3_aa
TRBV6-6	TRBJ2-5	ASSYSLGGETQY
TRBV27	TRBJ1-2	ASSSWGVSSQYYGYT
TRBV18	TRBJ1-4	ASSPYGGQNNEKLF
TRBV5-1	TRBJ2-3	ASSLSGPDTQY
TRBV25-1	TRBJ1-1	ASKDSLNTEAF
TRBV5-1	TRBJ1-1	ASTEGVTLADAEAF
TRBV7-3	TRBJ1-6	ASSLSGSGVSPLH
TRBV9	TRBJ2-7	ASSFGTSGMYEQY
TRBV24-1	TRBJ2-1	ATSGGYNEQF
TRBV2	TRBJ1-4	ASRSFILVEKLF
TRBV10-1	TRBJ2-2	ASNEGRGQTGELF
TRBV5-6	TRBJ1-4	ASSLDQNGNEKLF
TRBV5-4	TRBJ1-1	ASSRPQGVDTEAF
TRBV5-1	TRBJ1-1	ASSLASGNTEAF
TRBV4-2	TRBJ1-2	ASSPTGSHYGYT
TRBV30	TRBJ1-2	AWSHAPQGQYGYT
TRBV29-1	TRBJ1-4	SARDRGSLNEKLF
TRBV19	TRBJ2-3	ASSISAGVPQNTQY
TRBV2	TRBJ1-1	ASRKDRGLGNTEAF
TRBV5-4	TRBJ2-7	ASSLGTPPDYEQY
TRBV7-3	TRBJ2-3	ASSLTAGLAGRTDTQY
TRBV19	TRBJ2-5	ASSIRGTVTQETQY
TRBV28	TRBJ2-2	ASSFWQENTGELF
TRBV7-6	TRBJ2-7	ASSFSAGSSYEQY
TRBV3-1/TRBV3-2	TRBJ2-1	ASSTPGASGRSIEQF
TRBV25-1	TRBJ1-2	ASSEFKGAAHGYT
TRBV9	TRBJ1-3	ASSGDGRPGNTIY
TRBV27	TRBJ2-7	ASSQGLNYEQY
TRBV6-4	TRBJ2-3	ASSDSLAGADTQY
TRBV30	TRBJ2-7	AWSRPGQGNYEQY
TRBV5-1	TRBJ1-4	ASRAVIRDEKLF
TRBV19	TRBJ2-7	ATSQDYEQY
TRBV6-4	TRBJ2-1	ASRGTSGGYNEQF
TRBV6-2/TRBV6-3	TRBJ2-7	ASSYVRVGEQY
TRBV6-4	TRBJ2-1	ASSVQGHNEQF
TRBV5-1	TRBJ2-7	ASSPDRGSVGQY
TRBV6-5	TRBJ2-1	ASREGAGNEQF
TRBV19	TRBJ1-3	ASSTIGQASSGNTIY
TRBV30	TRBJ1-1	AWKGGTEAF
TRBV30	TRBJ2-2	AWTFLQGTGELF
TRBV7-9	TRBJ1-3	ASSAKGLTSGNTIY
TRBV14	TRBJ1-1	ASSPRLGSTEAF
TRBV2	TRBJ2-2	ASSDNSGNTGELF
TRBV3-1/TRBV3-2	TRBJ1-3	ASSQERAGVGNTIY
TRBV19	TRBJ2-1	ASLRTGTSSYNEQF
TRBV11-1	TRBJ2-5	ASSLGQIQETQY
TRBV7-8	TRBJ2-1	VTAKRDRGGEQF
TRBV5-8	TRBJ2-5	ASSLEAGAQETQY
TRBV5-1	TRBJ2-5	ASSHSRAAGYETQY
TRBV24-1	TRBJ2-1	ATSDLRTGSGNEQF
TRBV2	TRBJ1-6	ASREDGGTNSPLH